This T cell receptor (beta chain) was identified during a study of T-cell reconstitution after alpha-beta-depleted transplantation in children. The study's findings and limits: About two months after transplant, alpha-beta T cells reportedly came from several hundred expanded graft clones. Diversity of TCRbeta at day 60 was high in some patients, arising from surviving recipient T cells and thymic progenitors. Most T-cell counts and diversity one year after the transplant came from T cells that were newly produced.

This clonotype was detected ten times or more. No antigen is known for it. J was trimmed by 6 bases and V by 4 bases; bases with no gene match: 9. Germline V lookup: CDR1 SGDLS, CDR2 YYNGEE. The CDR3 runs 16 residues. Unique molecular identifiers were incorporated during preparation of the TCRbeta library. TCRdb re-derived calls from the PCR reads in MiXCR, one entry per CDR3 protein. The sample shows about 70,000 distinct CDR3 sequences, 11% of them seen only once. J is TRBJ2-3 and V is TRBV9, with 12 bases matching TRBD2. This specimen was PBMCs, taken before TCRalphabeta/CD19-depleted stem cell transplant. This TCR came from a boy between 10 and 17 years old with acute myeloid leukemia, due to receive a stem cell transplant. Here the CDR3 reads CASSSGLAGRADTQYF. CDR3 coding DNA: TGTGCCAGCAGCTCAGGACTAGCGGGGAGAGCGGATACGCAGTATTTT. Filled out from reference TRBV9 and TRBJ2-3, the complete variable domain reads DSGVTQTPKHLITATGQRVTLRCSPRSGDLSVYWYQQSLDQGLQFLIQYYNGEERAKGNILERFSAQQFPDLHSELNLSSLELGDSALYFCASSSGLAGRADTQYFGPGTRLTVL.